Presented here are 16 T cell receptor beta chains from one specimen sequenced in a study of T cell repertoires in cytomegalovirus infection. Their specific antigens are unknown. TCRdb re-analysed the reads in MiXCR, keeping a single row per CDR3 protein. The sample has 800,000 to 950,000 distinct CDR3 sequences, around a third seen once; the top ten hold 9.5% to 15%. Material: cultured CD8+ T cells from PBMCs, obtained from culture after CMV antigen stimulation. The receptors here all came from a human donor in good health (CMV status not recorded). Some clones in this sample may be carry-over from other donors' samples.

This clonotype was seen repeatedly, ten times or more. The chain combines TRBV7-9 with TRBJ1-1, with D possibly matching TRBD1 (6 bases). The CDR3 sequence is 14 residues long. Per the germline V gene, CDR1 is SEHNR and CDR2 is FQNEAQ (reference sequence). V was pared by 5 bases and J by 1 base, with 11 bases between. The CDR3 spells CASSPKGENTEAFF. The CDR3 bases are TGTGCCAGCAGCCCCAAGGGGGAGAACACTGAAGCTTTCTTT.

This clonotype has more than one count but fewer than ten. This rearrangement joins TRBV27 to TRBJ2-3, with D possibly TRBD2 on 5 matching bases. The CDR3 spans 14 residues. Deletions cut 3 bases from V and 1 base from J, with 8 bases between. CDR1 is MNHEY, CDR2 SMNVEV, per germline (reference sequence). CDR3 DNA: TGTGCCAGCAGTTTCGGGGTTCGCACAGATACGCAGTATTTT. Amino acids: CASSFGVRTDTQYF.

The genes are TRBV5-1 and TRBJ1-5; D possibly corresponds to TRBD1 (5 bases). Germline V gene sequence: CDR1 SGHRS, CDR2 YFSETQ. V lost 4 bases, J lost 2 bases, and 16 bases lay in between. The CDR3 runs 16 residues. This CDR3 is CASSPAGLGGNQPQHF. Written as DNA, the CDR3 is TGCGCCAGCAGCCCGGCTGGGCTGGGGGGCAATCAGCCCCAGCATTTT.

In its sample, this clonotype was seen many times. V gene TRBV7-9 combines with J gene TRBJ1-1; TRBD1 might be the D (6 bases). Trimming shortened V by 2 bases and J by 3 bases, and 10 bases separated the two germline ends. The CDR3 sequence is 14 residues long. The germline gives CDR1 SEHNR, CDR2 FQNEAQ (reference sequence). The CDR3 reads CASSLPGQHTEAFF. CDR3 nucleotide sequence: TGTGCCAGCAGCTTACCGGGACAACACACTGAAGCTTTCTTT.

This clonotype occurred many times. Here the CDR3 DNA reads TGTGCCAGCAGCTCCATCTTCCAAGAGACCCAGTACTTC. Amino acids: CASSSIFQETQYF. V and J are TRBV7-2 and TRBJ2-5; unclear D gene. The CDR3 consists of 13 residues. The germline CDR1 and CDR2 sequences are SGHTA and FQGNSA. The V end lost 4 bases, the J end lost 1 base, and 7 bases lay between the germline ends.

Turning to this clonotype: A much larger clonotype is one base distant, so this may be a read error. The chain is built from TRBV24-1 and TRBJ2-3; D gene unclear. CDR3 length: 14 amino acids. Germline V CDR1 and CDR2: KGHDR, SFDVKD. DNA of the CDR3: TGTGTCACCCGCGCCCGAATAAGCACAGATACGCAGTATTTT. Translating it yields CVTRARISTDTQYF.

Turning to this clonotype: One end of the junction does not line up with germline, which may come from a read error. This chain connects TRBV7-7 to TRBJ1-4; no clear D gene. Germline V lookup: CDR1 SSHAT, CDR2 FNYEAQ (reference sequence). CDR3 length: 13 amino acids. The CDR3 nucleotides are TGTGCTAGCACCAAATCTCCGGGGGAAAAACTGTTTTTT. Its protein product is CASTKSPGEKLFF.

The rearrangement joins TRBV4-1 to TRBJ2-1; 7 positions agree with TRBD2. J gave up 10 bases and V 7 bases, and 10 bases lay outside the gene matches. Germline loops: CDR1 MGHRA, CDR2 YSYEKL. CDR3 length equals 13 residues. This CDR3 is CASNRDYPGEQFF. DNA of the CDR3: TGCGCCAGCAACCGGGACTATCCCGGGGAGCAGTTCTTC.

This clonotype was picked up a small number of times. The chain employs TRBV7-9 and TRBJ2-3; tentatively, D is TRBD2 (5 bases). The V gene lost 3 bases and the J gene lost 2 bases, with 15 bases spanning the gap. There are 16 residues in the CDR3. Germline CDR1 reads SEHNR; CDR2 reads FQNEAQ (reference sequence). The CDR3 loop is CASSFFSGDFTDTQYF. The DNA for the CDR3 is TGTGCCAGCAGCTTCTTCTCCGGGGATTTCACAGATACGCAGTATTTT.

In its sample, this clonotype was seen a few times. The chain joins TRBV27 to TRBJ1-6, with D perhaps TRBD1 (6 bases). The CDR3 covers 16 residues. The V and J ends lost 4 bases and 10 bases respectively, with 20 bases between them. Germline CDR1 reads MNHEY; CDR2 reads SMNVEV (reference sequence). The CDR3 region is CASSWQGTSLGSPLHF. DNA of the CDR3: TGTGCCAGCAGTTGGCAGGGGACCTCCCTGGGGTCACCCCTCCACTTT.

This rearrangement joins TRBV11-3 to TRBJ2-7; D might be TRBD2 (7 bases). CDR1 SGHNT and CDR2 YENEEA come from the germline V gene. Between the trimmed V and J ends, which lost 5 bases and 6 bases, there was a span of 20 bases. The CDR3 extends over 15 amino acids. This CDR3 reads CASSTPGGRGCEQYV. The CDR3 region has the DNA TGTGCCAGCAGCACCCCCGGGGGGCGTGGGTGCGAGCAGTACGTC.

The rearrangement uses TRBV15 and TRBJ2-5; possibly TRBD2 for D (6 bases). V was shortened by 1 base and J by 2 bases, with 14 bases between the two germline ends. Germline values: CDR1 LNHNV, CDR2 YYDKDF (reference sequence). The CDR3 is made up of 16 amino acids. This CDR3 reads CATSRGVSRGQETQYF. In DNA form, the CDR3 reads TGTGCCACCAGCAGAGGCGTCAGCCGGGGGCAAGAGACCCAGTACTTC.

This rearrangement joins TRBV12-3 or TRBV12-4 to TRBJ2-1; possibly TRBD1 for D (6 bases). Trimming removed 0 bases from V and 2 bases from J, with 8 bases in between. The CDR3 totals 15 residues. In DNA, the CDR3 is TGTGCCAGCAGTTTAGCGGGGGCCGCCTACAATGAGCAGTTCTTC. Translating gives CASSLAGAAYNEQFF.

J is TRBJ1-1 and V is TRBV10-3; D might be TRBD1 (6 bases). There are 16 residues in the CDR3. V was pared by 2 bases and J by 5 bases, with 18 bases between. The germline V gene encodes CDR1 ENHRY and CDR2 SYGVKD. CDR3 region: CAISERTWQGTTEAFF. DNA for the CDR3: TGTGCCATCAGTGAGAGGACTTGGCAGGGGACGACTGAAGCTTTCTTT.

This clonotype was picked up many times. This rearrangement joins TRBV5-4 to TRBJ2-2, with 7 bases that match TRBD1. Germline CDR1 reads SGHNT; CDR2 reads YYREEE (reference sequence). The CDR3 extends over 13 amino acids. The V gene end was trimmed by 4 bases and the J gene end by 7 bases; junction bases not matched to a gene: 4. CDR3 loop: CASSPRQGGELFF. Written as DNA, the CDR3 is TGTGCCAGCAGCCCTAGACAGGGCGGGGAGCTGTTTTTT.

The gene calls are TRBV29-1 and TRBJ1-1; D is unclear. Trimming pared 2 bases from V and 3 bases from J, leaving 7 bases between. Germline assignment: CDR1 SQVTM and CDR2 ANQGSEA. This CDR3 region has 12 residues. In DNA, the CDR3 is TGCAGCGTTGAAAGGTCCGACACTGAAGCTTTCTTT. It specifies CSVERSDTEAFF.